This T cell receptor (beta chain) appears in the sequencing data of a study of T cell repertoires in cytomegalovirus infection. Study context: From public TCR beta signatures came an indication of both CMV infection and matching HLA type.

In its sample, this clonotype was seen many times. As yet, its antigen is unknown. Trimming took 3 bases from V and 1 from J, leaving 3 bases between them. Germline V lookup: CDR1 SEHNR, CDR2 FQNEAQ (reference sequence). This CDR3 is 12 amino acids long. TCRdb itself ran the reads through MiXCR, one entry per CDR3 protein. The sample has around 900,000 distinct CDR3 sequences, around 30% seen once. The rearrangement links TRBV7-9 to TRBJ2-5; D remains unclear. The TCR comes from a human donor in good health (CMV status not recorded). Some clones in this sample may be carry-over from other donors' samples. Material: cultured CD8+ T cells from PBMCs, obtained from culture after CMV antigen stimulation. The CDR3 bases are TGTGCCAGCAGCTTTAGCCAAGAGACCCAGTACTTC. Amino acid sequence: CASSFSQETQYF.